A single T cell receptor (beta chain) is shown here with its context. Germline trimming cut 5 bases from V and 5 bases from J; bases unmatched to any gene: 5. The CDR3 is 13 residues long. This sample is drawn from a study of T cell responses to AZD1222 COVID-19 vaccine. Some clones are missing from TCRdb's copy, which holds only in-frame ones; the method was immunoSEQ multiplex PCR. This table has under 130,000 clones, more than 85% appearing once. The origin of this receptor is an adult in good health. The material sequenced was peripheral blood, taken on day 0 of AZD1222 vaccination. The rearrangement links TRBV12-3 or TRBV12-4 to TRBJ2-7; 8 bases map to TRBD1. The CDR3, as DNA: TGTGCCAGCAGTCCCGGACAGGGTAACGAGCAGTACTTC. Translation: CASSPGQGNEQYF.